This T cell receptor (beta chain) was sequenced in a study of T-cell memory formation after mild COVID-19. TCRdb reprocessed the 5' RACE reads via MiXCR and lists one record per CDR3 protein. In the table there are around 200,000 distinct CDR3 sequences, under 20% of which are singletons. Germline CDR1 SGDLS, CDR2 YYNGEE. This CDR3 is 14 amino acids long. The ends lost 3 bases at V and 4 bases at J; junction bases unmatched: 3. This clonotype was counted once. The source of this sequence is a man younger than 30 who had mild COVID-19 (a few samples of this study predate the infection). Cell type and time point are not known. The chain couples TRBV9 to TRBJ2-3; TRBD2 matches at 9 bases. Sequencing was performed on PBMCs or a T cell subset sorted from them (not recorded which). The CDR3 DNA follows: TGTGCCAGCAGCGCGCTAGCGGGGTCAGATACGCAGTATTTT. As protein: CASSALAGSDTQYF.